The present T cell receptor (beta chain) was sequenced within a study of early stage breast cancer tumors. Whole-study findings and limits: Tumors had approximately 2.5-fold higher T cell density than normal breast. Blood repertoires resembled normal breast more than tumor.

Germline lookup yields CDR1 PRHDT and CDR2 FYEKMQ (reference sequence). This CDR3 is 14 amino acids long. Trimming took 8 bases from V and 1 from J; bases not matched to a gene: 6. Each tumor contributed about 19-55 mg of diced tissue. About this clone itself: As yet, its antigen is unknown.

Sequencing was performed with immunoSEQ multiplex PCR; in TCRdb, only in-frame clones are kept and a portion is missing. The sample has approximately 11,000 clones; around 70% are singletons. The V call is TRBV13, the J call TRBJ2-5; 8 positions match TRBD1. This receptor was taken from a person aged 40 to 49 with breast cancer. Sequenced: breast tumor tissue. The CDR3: CASRGQGGQETQYF. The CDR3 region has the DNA TGTGCCAGCCGAGGACAGGGAGGCCAAGAGACCCAGTACTTC.